The rows below give T cell receptor beta chains drawn from one sample of a study of T-cell reconstitution after alpha-beta-depleted transplantation in children. TCRdb ran MiXCR on the PCR reads and lists one entry per CDR3 protein. There are over 550,000 distinct CDR3 sequences in the sample; roughly a tenth occur only once, and less than 4.5% lies in the top ten. The sample in question was PBMCs from the stem cell graft donor, obtained from the stem cell graft. The receptor source for this set is a human donor who donated a stem cell graft to a child with acute myeloid leukemia. Each CDR3 is given with its conserved first and last residue. D genes are given only for firm matches. The size field is filled for only some rows; it gives once, few, many or a size class.

d_call | j_call | clone_size | v_call | cdr3_aa | cdr3_nt
. | TRBJ1-1 | many | TRBV7-3 | CASSLSPGEGEAFF | TGTGCCAGCAGCTTAAGTCCAGGGGAGGGTGAAGCTTTCTTT
. | TRBJ2-3 | few | TRBV19 | CASSHKQGITDTQYF | TGTGCCAGTAGCCACAAACAGGGTATCACAGATACGCAGTATTTT
. | TRBJ1-6 | many | TRBV7-9 | CASSLGPSLLMGSPLHF | TGTGCCAGCAGCTTAGGACCGTCCCTTCTGATGGGTTCACCCCTCCACTTT
. | TRBJ2-2 | . | TRBV7-9 | CASSGVGQMLLTGELFF | TGTGCCAGCAGCGGAGTCGGACAAATGCTATTGACCGGGGAGCTGTTTTTT
. | TRBJ2-1 | . | TRBV10-3 | CAISESNEGQQFF | TGTGCCATCAGTGAATCGAATGAGGGACAGCAGTTCTTC
. | TRBJ2-1 | many | TRBV20-1 | CSARTWGSYNEQFF | TGCAGTGCTAGGACTTGGGGGTCATACAATGAGCAGTTCTTC
. | TRBJ1-4 | many | TRBV4-1 | CASSQQRSNEKLFF | TGCGCCAGCAGCCAGCAACGAAGTAATGAAAAACTGTTTTTT
TRBD1 | TRBJ1-2 | few | TRBV4-2 | CASSQPGQGKGSGYTF | TGTGCCAGCAGCCAACCCGGACAGGGGAAGGGGTCTGGCTACACCTTC
. | TRBJ1-1 | . | TRBV20-1 | CSVPHKNTEAFF | TGCAGTGTGCCCCACAAGAACACTGAAGCTTTCTTT
. | TRBJ2-5 | few | TRBV20-1 | CSADLTETQYF | TGCAGTGCGGACCTAACGGAGACCCAGTACTTC
. | TRBJ2-5 | many | TRBV6-6 | CASSYEGETQYF | TGTGCCAGCAGTTACGAAGGAGAGACCCAGTACTTC
TRBD1 | TRBJ2-1 | . | TRBV12-3/TRBV12-4 | CASSLRDRGVDEQFF | TGTGCCAGCAGCCTTCGGGACAGGGGGGTGGATGAGCAGTTCTTC
TRBD1 | TRBJ2-2 | few | TRBV6-1 | CASSRETGQGTGELFF | TGTGCCAGCAGCAGAGAAACTGGACAGGGCACCGGGGAGCTGTTTTTT
. | TRBJ2-5 | many | TRBV29-1 | CSVEIDTQETQYF | TGCAGCGTTGAAATTGACACCCAAGAGACCCAGTACTTC
. | TRBJ1-5 | few | TRBV5-4 | CASSLDGNPNQPQHF | TGTGCCAGCAGCTTGGATGGGAACCCCAATCAGCCCCAGCATTTT
TRBD1 | TRBJ2-7 | few | TRBV24-1 | CATRPTLGQGGEQYF | TGTGCCACCAGGCCGACTCTCGGACAGGGTGGCGAGCAGTACTTC
TRBD1 | TRBJ2-7 | . | TRBV29-1 | CSAGGTGGAHEQYF | TGCAGCGCCGGGGGGACAGGGGGCGCGCACGAGCAGTACTTC
TRBD2 | TRBJ2-3 | many | TRBV11-3 | CASSLGASGSGTDTQYF | TGTGCCAGCAGCTTAGGGGCTAGCGGGAGCGGCACAGATACGCAGTATTTT
. | TRBJ2-4 | few | TRBV4-3 | CASSQDWGEQVLIAKNIQYF | TGCGCCAGCAGCCAGGACTGGGGGGAGCAGGTTTTAATAGCCAAAAACATTCAGTACTTC
TRBD1 | TRBJ1-4 | . | TRBV7-9 | CASSATGGATNEKLFF | TGTGCCAGCAGCGCGACAGGGGGGGCAACTAATGAAAAACTGTTTTTT
. | TRBJ2-1 | many | TRBV6-5 | CASSYSKTKEKYNEQFF | TGTGCCAGCAGTTACTCGAAGACTAAGGAGAAGTACAATGAGCAGTTCTTC
TRBD2 | TRBJ2-3 | many | TRBV29-1 | CSVAGGRGTDTQYF | TGCAGCGTTGCGGGGGGGCGCGGCACAGATACGCAGTATTTT
. | TRBJ1-1 | few | TRBV20-1 | CSAGHSPNTEAFF | TGCAGTGCTGGGCACAGTCCGAACACTGAAGCTTTCTTT
TRBD1 | TRBJ2-1 | many | TRBV18 | CASSPLTGEMQFF | TGTGCCAGCTCACCACTGACAGGGGAGATGCAGTTCTTC
. | TRBJ2-1 | few | TRBV7-2 | CASSLTQKRNEQFF | TGTGCCAGCAGCTTAACCCAGAAACGGAATGAGCAGTTCTTC
. | TRBJ2-3 | . | TRBV28 | CASRPSLLNTQYF | TGTGCCAGCAGACCCTCGCTTTTAAATACGCAGTATTTT
TRBD2 | TRBJ2-1 | many | TRBV7-9 | CASSSTGGRLYEQFF | TGTGCCAGCAGCTCCACGGGAGGGAGATTATATGAGCAGTTCTTC
TRBD2 | TRBJ2-1 | few | TRBV24-1 | CATSDFPSGSYNEQFF | TGTGCCACCAGTGATTTTCCTAGCGGCTCCTACAATGAGCAGTTCTTC